These T cell receptor beta chains were read from a single sample in a study of blood T cells in healthy people across ages. Using its own MiXCR run on the 5' RACE reads, TCRdb lists one record per CDR3 protein. Altogether over 1.5 million distinct CDR3 sequences are present, around half being singletons, with the ten largest covering roughly 2.1%. Material: blood. The receptors stem from a woman aged 40 to 55 in good health. Each CDR3 is given with its conserved first and last residue. A D gene is named only where the DNA matches it firmly. Rows give clone size only sometimes, using once, few, many, or a class for an expanded clone.

clone_size j_call v_call d_call cdr3_nt cdr3_aa
NA TRBJ1-1 TRBV4-2 TRBD1 TGTGCCAGCAGCCACCTGACAGGGGGTCACACTGAAGCTTTCTTT CASSHLTGGHTEAFF
NA TRBJ2-5 TRBV7-2 NA TGTGCCAACAGCTTAGACAGGTTCGAAGAGACCCAGTACTTC CANSLDRFEETQYF
few TRBJ2-1 TRBV20-1 TRBD1 TGCAGTGCTAGACCCACCCACAGGGGCGATGAGCAGTTCTTC CSARPTHRGDEQFF
NA TRBJ2-5 TRBV27 NA TGTGTGTACCGGGCGGAAGCATACGGGCAGTACTTC CVYRAEAYGQYF
NA TRBJ2-7 TRBV12-3/TRBV12-4 TRBD2 TGTGCCAGCAGTGGTTCTAGCGGGGGGCCGCCCTACGAGCAGTACTTC CASSGSSGGPPYEQYF
NA TRBJ2-5 TRBV2 TRBD2 TGTACCAGCAACCCGGGACTAGCTATCCAAGAGACCCAGTACTTC CTSNPGLAIQETQYF
NA TRBJ1-6 TRBV4-3 TRBD1 TGCGCCAGCAGCCAAGGTACCGGACAGGGGAATTTACCCCTCCACTTT CASSQGTGQGNLPLHF
few TRBJ2-5 TRBV4-2 NA TGTGCCAGCAGCCAGGATCCAGGGTTTTCGGTGGGCAGTCAAGAGACCCAGTACTTC CASSQDPGFSVGSQETQYF
NA TRBJ2-7 TRBV11-1 NA TGTGCCAGCAGCTTACAGGAACAGATGAGCTACGAGCAGTACTTC CASSLQEQMSYEQYF
few TRBJ1-6 TRBV6-5 NA TGTGCCAGCAGTTACTCGACCAGAGGTTCACCCCTCCACTTT CASSYSTRGSPLHF
few TRBJ2-1 TRBV7-2 TRBD2 TGTGCCAGCAGCTCCTATCGGGGGGGTGCCTACAATGAGCAGTTCTTC CASSSYRGGAYNEQFF
NA TRBJ2-7 TRBV9 NA TGTGCCAGCAGCGTAGAAAAACAGCGTGGGAGCTCCTACGAGCAGTACTTC CASSVEKQRGSSYEQYF
NA TRBJ1-2 TRBV3-1 NA TGTGCCAGCAGCCAAGACTTGGGGGGCGATGGCTACACCTTC CASSQDLGGDGYTF
once TRBJ2-7 TRBV20-1 NA TGCAGTGCTCCCCGTCGGCTTCCTACCTACGAGCAGTACTTC CSAPRRLPTYEQYF
few TRBJ2-3 TRBV7-2 NA TGTGCCAGCAGCTTAGCGCGTCGGGGTGGGGGAACAGATACGCAGTATTTT CASSLARRGGGTDTQYF
many TRBJ1-4 TRBV25-1 NA TGTGCCAGCGGAAAAGCTGCAACTAATGAAAAACTGTTTTTT CASGKAATNEKLFF
many TRBJ2-1 TRBV7-2 TRBD2 TGTGCCAGCAGCTTAAGCGGGGGGGCGTTCAATGAGCAGTTCTTC CASSLSGGAFNEQFF
NA TRBJ2-5 TRBV7-9 NA TGTGCCAGCACCCGACCAGCGGGTATTGGAGAGACCCAGTACTTC CASTRPAGIGETQYF
NA TRBJ1-2 TRBV5-1 NA TGCGCCAGCAGCCCATATCCGGGGAATAGGAATGGCTACACCTTC CASSPYPGNRNGYTF
few TRBJ2-1 TRBV4-3 NA TGCGCCAGCAGCCATCGCCGCTCCTCCTACAATGAGCAGTTCTTC CASSHRRSSYNEQFF
few TRBJ2-5 TRBV10-3 NA TGTGCCATCAGTGAGTCGGTAACCGGGGCCCAGTACTTC CAISESVTGAQYF
NA TRBJ2-7 TRBV6-2/TRBV6-3 TRBD1 TGTGCTAGTAAACGAGGGACAGGAGACTACGAGCAGTACTTC CASKRGTGDYEQYF
few TRBJ2-1 TRBV4-1 TRBD2 TGCGCCAGCAGCCAAGCCTTCCTTAGCGGGGGGGCCTATAATGAGCAGTTCTTC CASSQAFLSGGAYNEQFF
NA TRBJ2-7 TRBV21-1 NA TGTGCCAGCAGCAAGGTGGTCACCGGGGGTACCCACGAGCAGTACTTC CASSKVVTGGTHEQYF
NA TRBJ2-5 TRBV7-2 NA TGTGCCATTGGGGGCCAGTACTTC CAIGGQYF
few TRBJ2-1 TRBV24-1 TRBD1 TGTGCCACCAGTGAATACCGGGACAGGGTCGGGAATGAGCAGTTCTTC CATSEYRDRVGNEQFF
few TRBJ2-4 TRBV20-1 NA TGCAGTGCTAGAACCCGGGAAGGAAAAAACATTCAGTACTTC CSARTREGKNIQYF
NA TRBJ1-2 TRBV6-2/TRBV6-3 TRBD1 TGTGCCAGCAGTTACCAAGACAGGGGGGTTAGTGGCTACACCTTC CASSYQDRGVSGYTF
few TRBJ2-7 TRBV20-1 TRBD2 TGCAGTGCTAGTTCCAGCGGGGGGGCTCCCTACGAGCAGTACTTC CSASSSGGAPYEQYF